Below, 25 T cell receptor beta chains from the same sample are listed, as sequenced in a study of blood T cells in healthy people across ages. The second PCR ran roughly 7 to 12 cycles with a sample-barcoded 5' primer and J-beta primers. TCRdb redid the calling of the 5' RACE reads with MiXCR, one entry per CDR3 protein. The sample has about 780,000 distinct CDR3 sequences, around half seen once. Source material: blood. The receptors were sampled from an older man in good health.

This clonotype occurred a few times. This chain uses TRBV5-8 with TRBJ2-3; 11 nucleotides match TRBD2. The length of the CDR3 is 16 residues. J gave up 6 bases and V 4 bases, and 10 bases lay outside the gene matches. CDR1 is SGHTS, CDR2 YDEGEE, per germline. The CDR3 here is CASSPLTSGRTDTQYF. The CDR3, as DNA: TGTGCCAGCAGCCCCCTTACTAGCGGGAGAACCGATACGCAGTATTTT. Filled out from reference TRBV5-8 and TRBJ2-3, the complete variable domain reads EAGVTQSPTHLIKTRGQQATLRCSPISGHTSVYWYQQALGLGLQFLLWYDEGEERNRGNFPPRFSGRQFPNYSSELNVNALELEDSALYLCASSPLTSGRTDTQYFGPGTRLTVL.

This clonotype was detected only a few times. For the CDR3, the DNA is TGTGCCAGCACCTTAGGACTAGCGGGAGGGGGTTACGAGCAGTACTTC. It yields the protein CASTLGLAGGGYEQYF. J is TRBJ2-7 and V is TRBV12-3 or TRBV12-4; 15 nucleotides align to TRBD2. Losses at the gene ends were 7 bases for V and 4 bases for J; bases not matched to a gene: 8. This CDR3 spans 16 amino acids.

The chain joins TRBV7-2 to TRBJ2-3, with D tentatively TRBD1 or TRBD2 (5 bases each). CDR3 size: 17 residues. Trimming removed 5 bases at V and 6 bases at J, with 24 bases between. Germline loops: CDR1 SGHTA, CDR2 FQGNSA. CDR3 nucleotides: TGTGCCAGCAGCCGACAATCCGGGGCAGGCCTCGGTGATACGCAGTATTTT. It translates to CASSRQSGAGLGDTQYF.

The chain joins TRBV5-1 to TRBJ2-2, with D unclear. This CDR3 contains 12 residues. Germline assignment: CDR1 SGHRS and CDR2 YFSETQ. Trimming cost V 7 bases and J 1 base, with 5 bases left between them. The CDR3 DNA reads TGCGCCAGCGGCCAGAACACCGGGGAGCTGTTTTTT. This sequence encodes CASGQNTGELFF.

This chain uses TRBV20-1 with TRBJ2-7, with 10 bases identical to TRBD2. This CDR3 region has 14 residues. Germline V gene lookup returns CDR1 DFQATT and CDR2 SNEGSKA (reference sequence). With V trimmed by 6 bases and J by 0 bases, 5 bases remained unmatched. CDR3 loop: CSARGLAHSYEQYF. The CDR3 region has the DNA TGCAGTGCACGGGGACTAGCGCACTCCTACGAGCAGTACTTC.

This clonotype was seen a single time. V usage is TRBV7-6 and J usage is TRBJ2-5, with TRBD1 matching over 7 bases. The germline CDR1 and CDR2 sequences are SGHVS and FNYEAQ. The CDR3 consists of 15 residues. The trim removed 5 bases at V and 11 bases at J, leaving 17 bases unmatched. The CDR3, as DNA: TGTGCCAGCAGCCTCGGGGACAGCTCCTACAATAAGCAGTACTTC. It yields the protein CASSLGDSSYNKQYF.

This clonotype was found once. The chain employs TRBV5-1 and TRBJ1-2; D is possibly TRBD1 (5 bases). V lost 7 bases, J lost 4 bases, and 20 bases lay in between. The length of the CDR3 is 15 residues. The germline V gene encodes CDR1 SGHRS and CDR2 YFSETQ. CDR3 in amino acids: CASGAPSRGSYGYTF. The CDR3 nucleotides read TGCGCCAGCGGGGCTCCATCGCGAGGTAGCTATGGCTACACCTTC.

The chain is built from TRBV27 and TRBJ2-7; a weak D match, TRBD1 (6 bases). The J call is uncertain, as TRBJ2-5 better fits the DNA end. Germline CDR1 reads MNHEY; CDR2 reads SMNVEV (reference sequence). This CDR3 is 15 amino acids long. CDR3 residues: CASSFRRGSEETQYF. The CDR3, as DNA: TGTGCCAGCAGTTTTCGCAGGGGATCTGAGGAGACCCAGTACTTC.

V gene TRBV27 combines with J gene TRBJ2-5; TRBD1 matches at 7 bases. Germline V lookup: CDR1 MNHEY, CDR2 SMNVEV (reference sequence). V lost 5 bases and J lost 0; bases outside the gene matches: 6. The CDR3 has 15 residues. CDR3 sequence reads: CASSKNRGYQETQYF. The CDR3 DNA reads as TGTGCCAGCAGTAAAAACAGGGGATACCAAGAGACCCAGTACTTC.

This chain's CDR3 is CASSWVGFEAFF. The CDR3, as DNA: TGTGCCAGCAGCTGGGTGGGATTTGAAGCTTTCTTT. V is TRBV5-8 and J is TRBJ1-1, with D unresolved. The germline gives CDR1 SGHTS, CDR2 YDEGEE. Trimming cost V 3 bases and J 7 bases, with 10 bases left between them. The CDR3 is 12 amino acids.

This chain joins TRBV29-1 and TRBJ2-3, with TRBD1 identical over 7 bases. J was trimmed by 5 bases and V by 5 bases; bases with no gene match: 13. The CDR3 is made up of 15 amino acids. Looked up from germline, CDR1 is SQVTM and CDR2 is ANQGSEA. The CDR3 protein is CSVSPTGMRRDTQYF. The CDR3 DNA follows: TGCAGCGTTTCGCCGACAGGGATGAGGAGAGATACGCAGTATTTT.

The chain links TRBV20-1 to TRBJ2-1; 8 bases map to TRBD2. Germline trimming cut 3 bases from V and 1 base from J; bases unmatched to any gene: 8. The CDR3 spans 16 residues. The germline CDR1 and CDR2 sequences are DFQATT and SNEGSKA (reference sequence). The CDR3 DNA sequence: TGCAGTGCTAGGGCGCTAGCGGGTAGGTCCTACAATGAGCAGTTCTTC. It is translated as CSARALAGRSYNEQFF.

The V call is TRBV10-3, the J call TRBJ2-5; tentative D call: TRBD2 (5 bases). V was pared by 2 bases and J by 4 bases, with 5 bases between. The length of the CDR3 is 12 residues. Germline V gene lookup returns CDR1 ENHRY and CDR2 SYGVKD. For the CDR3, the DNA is TGTGCCATCAGTGAGCGGGGAGAGACCCAGTACTTC. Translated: CAISERGETQYF.

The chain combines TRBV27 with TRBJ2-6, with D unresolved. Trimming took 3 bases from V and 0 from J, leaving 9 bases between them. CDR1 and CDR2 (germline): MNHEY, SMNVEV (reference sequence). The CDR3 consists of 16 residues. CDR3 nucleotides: TGTGCCAGCAGTTTCCGGCAAGTCTCTGGGGCCAACGTCCTGACTTTC. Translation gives CASSFRQVSGANVLTF.

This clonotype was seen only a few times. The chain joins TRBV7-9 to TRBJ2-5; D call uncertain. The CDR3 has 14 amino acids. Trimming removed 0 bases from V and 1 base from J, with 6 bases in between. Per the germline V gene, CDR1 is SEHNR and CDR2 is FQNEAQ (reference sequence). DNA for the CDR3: TGTGCCAGCAGCTTAGCTCAGACCCAAGAGACCCAGTACTTC. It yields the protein CASSLAQTQETQYF.

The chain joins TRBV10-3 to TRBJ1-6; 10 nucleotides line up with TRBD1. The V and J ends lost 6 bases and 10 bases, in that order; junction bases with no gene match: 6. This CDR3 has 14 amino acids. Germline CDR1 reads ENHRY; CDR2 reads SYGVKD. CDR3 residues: CAISAGTGDSPLHF. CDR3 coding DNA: TGTGCCATCAGCGCCGGGACAGGGGACTCACCCCTCCACTTT.

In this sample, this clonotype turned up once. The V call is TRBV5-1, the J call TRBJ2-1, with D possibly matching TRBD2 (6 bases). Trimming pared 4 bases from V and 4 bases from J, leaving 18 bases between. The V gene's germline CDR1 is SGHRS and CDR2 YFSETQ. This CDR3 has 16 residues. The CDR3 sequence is CASSRGSPGRYNEQFF. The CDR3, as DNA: TGCGCCAGCAGCCGTGGGTCTCCCGGGAGATACAATGAGCAGTTCTTC.

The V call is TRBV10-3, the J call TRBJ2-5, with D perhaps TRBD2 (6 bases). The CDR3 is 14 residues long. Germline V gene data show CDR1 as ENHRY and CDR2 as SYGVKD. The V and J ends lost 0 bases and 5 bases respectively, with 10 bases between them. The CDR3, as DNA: TGTGCCATCAGTGAGTCGGCGGGACGGGAGACCCAGTACTTC. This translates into CAISESAGRETQYF.

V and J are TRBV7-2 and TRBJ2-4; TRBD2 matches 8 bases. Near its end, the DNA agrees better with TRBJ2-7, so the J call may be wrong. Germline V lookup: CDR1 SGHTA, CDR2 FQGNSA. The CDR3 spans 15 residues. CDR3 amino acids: CASSFGTSDTYEQYF. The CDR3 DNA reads TGTGCCAGCAGCTTCGGGACTAGTGACACCTACGAGCAGTACTTC.

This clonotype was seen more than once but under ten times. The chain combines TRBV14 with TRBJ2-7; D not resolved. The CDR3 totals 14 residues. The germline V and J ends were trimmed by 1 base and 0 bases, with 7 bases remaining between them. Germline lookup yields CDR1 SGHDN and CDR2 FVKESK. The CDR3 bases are TGTGCCAGCAGCCAAGTCCGGTCCTCCTACGAGCAGTACTTC. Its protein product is CASSQVRSSYEQYF. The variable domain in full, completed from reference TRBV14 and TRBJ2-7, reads EAGVTQFPSHSVIEKGQTVTLRCDPISGHDNLYWYRRVMGKEIKFLLHFVKESKQDESGMPNNRFLAERTGGTYSTLKVQPAELEDSGVYFCASSQVRSSYEQYFGPGTRLTVT.

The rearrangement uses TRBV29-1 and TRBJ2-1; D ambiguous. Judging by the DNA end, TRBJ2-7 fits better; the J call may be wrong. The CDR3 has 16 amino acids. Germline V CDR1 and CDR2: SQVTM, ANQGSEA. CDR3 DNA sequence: TGCAGCGTTGAAGGACTTGGCATGGGCTCCTACAATGAGCAGTACTTC. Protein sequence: CSVEGLGMGSYNEQYF.

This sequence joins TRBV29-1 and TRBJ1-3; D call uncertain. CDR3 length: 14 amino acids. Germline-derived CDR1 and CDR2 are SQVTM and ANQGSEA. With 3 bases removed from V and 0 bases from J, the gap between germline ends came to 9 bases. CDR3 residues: CSVEDGRSGNTIYF. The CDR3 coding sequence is TGCAGCGTTGAGGATGGCCGCTCTGGAAACACCATATATTTT.

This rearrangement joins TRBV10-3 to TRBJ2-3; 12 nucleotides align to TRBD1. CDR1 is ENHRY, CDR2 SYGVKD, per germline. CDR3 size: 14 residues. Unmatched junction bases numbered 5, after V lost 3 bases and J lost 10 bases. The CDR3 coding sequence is TGTGCCATCAGTGACGGGACAGGGGGCCAGGCGCAGTATTTT. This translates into CAISDGTGGQAQYF.

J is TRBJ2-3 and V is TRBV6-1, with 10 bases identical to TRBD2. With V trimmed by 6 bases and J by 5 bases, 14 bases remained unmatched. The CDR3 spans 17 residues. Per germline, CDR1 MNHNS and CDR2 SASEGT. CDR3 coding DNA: TGTGCCAGCAGGGCAGAGACTAGCGGGCCATGGGTAGATACGCAGTATTTT. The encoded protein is CASRAETSGPWVDTQYF.

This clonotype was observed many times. The CDR3 here is CASTVRGSYEQYF. In DNA, the CDR3 is TGTGCCAGCACCGTCCGGGGTAGCTACGAGCAGTACTTC. J is TRBJ2-7 and V is TRBV28; tentative D call: TRBD2 (5 bases). The CDR3 consists of 13 residues. Trimming shortened V by 7 bases and J by 3 bases, and 13 bases separated the two germline ends. Germline loops: CDR1 MDHEN, CDR2 SYDVKM.